A selection of T cell receptor beta chains follows, all from one sample in a study of T cell changes during pregnancy in multiple sclerosis. Generated by immunoSEQ multiplex PCR, the TCRdb table keeps only in-frame clones and is missing some. The sample has approximately 48,000 clones, roughly 90% seen once; the top ten hold approximately 2.8%. The sequencing used CD8+ T cells from peripheral blood mononuclear cells, collected before pregnancy. The source of these receptors is a female donor with multiple sclerosis, enrolled in a pregnancy study. The CDR3 runs from the conserved cysteine through the conserved F or W. A D gene is named only where the DNA matches it firmly. Not every row has a clone size; where given, it reads once, few, many or a size class.

d_gene: .
v_gene: TRBV5-4
abundance: .
j_gene: TRBJ2-1
CDR3aa: CASSFLDEQFF
CDR3nt: TGTGCCAGCAGCTTTCTCGATGAGCAGTTCTTC

d_gene: TRBD1
v_gene: TRBV15
abundance: .
j_gene: TRBJ2-3
CDR3aa: CATKGTGGEWAQYF
CDR3nt: TGTGCCACCAAGGGGACAGGGGGCGAATGGGCGCAGTATTTT

d_gene: .
v_gene: TRBV30
abundance: .
j_gene: TRBJ1-4
CDR3aa: CAWKDSSATNEKLFF
CDR3nt: TGTGCCTGGAAGGACAGTTCGGCAACTAATGAAAAACTGTTTTTT

d_gene: .
v_gene: TRBV6-5
abundance: .
j_gene: TRBJ2-2
CDR3aa: CASSYEYTGELFF
CDR3nt: TGTGCCAGCAGTTACGAGTACACCGGGGAGCTGTTTTTT

d_gene: .
v_gene: TRBV4-3
abundance: .
j_gene: TRBJ2-7
CDR3aa: CASSQGRAGYEQYF
CDR3nt: TGCGCCAGCAGCCAAGGCAGGGCTGGATACGAGCAGTACTTC

d_gene: .
v_gene: TRBV6-1
abundance: .
j_gene: TRBJ1-2
CDR3aa: CASSGEGHSYGYTF
CDR3nt: TGTGCCAGCAGTGGTGAGGGACATTCCTATGGCTACACCTTC

d_gene: .
v_gene: TRBV27
abundance: .
j_gene: TRBJ1-3
CDR3aa: CASSFRGSSGNTIYF
CDR3nt: TGTGCCAGCAGTTTCAGGGGATCGTCTGGAAACACCATATATTTT

d_gene: TRBD1
v_gene: TRBV29-1
abundance: .
j_gene: TRBJ2-2
CDR3aa: CSVVGTGGFVGELFF
CDR3nt: TGCAGCGTTGTCGGGACAGGGGGCTTCGTCGGGGAGCTGTTTTTT

d_gene: TRBD1
v_gene: TRBV7-2
abundance: .
j_gene: TRBJ1-5
CDR3aa: CASSRGTGLNQPQHF
CDR3nt: TGTGCCAGCAGCAGAGGGACAGGATTAAATCAGCCCCAGCATTTT

d_gene: .
v_gene: TRBV13
abundance: few
j_gene: TRBJ2-5
CDR3aa: CASSLGYSNQETQYF
CDR3nt: TGTGCCAGCAGCTTAGGCTACAGCAACCAAGAGACCCAGTACTTC

d_gene: .
v_gene: TRBV6-5
abundance: .
j_gene: TRBJ1-1
CDR3aa: CASRQGGRADTEAFF
CDR3nt: TGTGCCAGCAGGCAGGGAGGCCGGGCGGACACTGAAGCTTTCTTT

d_gene: .
v_gene: TRBV9
abundance: .
j_gene: TRBJ1-1
CDR3aa: CASSVVKGEQAFF
CDR3nt: TGTGCCAGCAGCGTAGTTAAGGGGGAGCAAGCTTTCTTT

d_gene: TRBD2
v_gene: TRBV7-9
abundance: .
j_gene: TRBJ2-7
CDR3aa: CASTKTSGGSYEQYF
CDR3nt: TGTGCCAGCACAAAGACTAGCGGGGGATCCTACGAGCAGTACTTC

d_gene: .
v_gene: TRBV4-2
abundance: .
j_gene: TRBJ2-7
CDR3aa: CASSQDGGGKPSYEQYF
CDR3nt: TGTGCCAGCAGCCAAGATGGCGGCGGAAAACCCTCCTACGAGCAGTACTTC

d_gene: .
v_gene: TRBV5-1
abundance: .
j_gene: TRBJ2-1
CDR3aa: CASMPGNSYNEQFF
CDR3nt: TGCGCCAGCATGCCGGGAAACTCCTACAATGAGCAGTTCTTC

d_gene: TRBD2
v_gene: TRBV6-4
abundance: .
j_gene: TRBJ2-3
CDR3aa: CASSASGGGTDTQYF
CDR3nt: TGTGCCAGCAGTGCTAGCGGGGGGGGCACAGATACGCAGTATTTT

d_gene: .
v_gene: TRBV2
abundance: .
j_gene: TRBJ1-5
CDR3aa: CASSQSGNSNQPQHF
CDR3nt: TGTGCCAGCAGCCAGTCAGGGAACAGCAATCAGCCCCAGCATTTT

d_gene: TRBD2
v_gene: TRBV11-3
abundance: .
j_gene: TRBJ2-1
CDR3aa: CASSPGLAGFGKEQFF
CDR3nt: TGTGCCAGCAGCCCCGGGCTAGCGGGTTTCGGGAAGGAGCAGTTCTTC

d_gene: .
v_gene: TRBV9
abundance: once
j_gene: TRBJ2-3
CDR3aa: CASRGAGGQTDTQYF
CDR3nt: TGTGCCAGCAGGGGGGCAGGGGGGCAAACAGATACGCAGTATTTT

d_gene: .
v_gene: TRBV5-6
abundance: .
j_gene: TRBJ1-2
CDR3aa: CASSLVTVEANYGYTF
CDR3nt: TGTGCCAGCAGCTTGGTGACAGTGGAAGCTAACTATGGCTACACCTTC

d_gene: .
v_gene: TRBV4-1
abundance: .
j_gene: TRBJ1-2
CDR3aa: CASSQPEPTNYGYTF
CDR3nt: TGCGCCAGCAGCCAGCCCGAGCCCACTAACTATGGCTACACCTTC

d_gene: TRBD1
v_gene: TRBV7-6
abundance: once
j_gene: TRBJ2-7
CDR3aa: CASSTGQGAREQYF
CDR3nt: TGTGCCAGCAGCACTGGACAGGGGGCGCGAGAGCAGTACTTC

d_gene: .
v_gene: TRBV9
abundance: .
j_gene: TRBJ2-1
CDR3aa: CASSVGQGTYNEQFF
CDR3nt: TGTGCCAGCAGCGTAGGTCAGGGGACCTACAATGAGCAGTTCTTC

d_gene: .
v_gene: TRBV2
abundance: .
j_gene: TRBJ2-5
CDR3aa: CASRAVGAQETQYF
CDR3nt: TGTGCCAGCAGGGCCGTGGGGGCGCAGGAGACCCAGTACTTC

d_gene: TRBD2
v_gene: TRBV7-2
abundance: .
j_gene: TRBJ2-7
CDR3aa: CASSSSGGAAYEQYF
CDR3nt: TGTGCCAGCAGTTCTAGCGGGGGGGCCGCGTACGAGCAGTACTTC

d_gene: .
v_gene: TRBV19
abundance: .
j_gene: TRBJ1-2
CDR3aa: CATTGEYHLNYGYTF
CDR3nt: TGTGCCACGACCGGGGAATATCATCTTAACTATGGCTACACCTTC

d_gene: .
v_gene: TRBV2
abundance: few
j_gene: TRBJ1-1
CDR3aa: CASSDSFSEPNTEAFF
CDR3nt: TGTGCCAGCAGCGATTCGTTCTCTGAGCCGAACACTGAAGCTTTCTTT

d_gene: .
v_gene: TRBV7-2
abundance: .
j_gene: TRBJ1-2
CDR3aa: CASSLAGQGWNYGYTF
CDR3nt: TGTGCCAGCAGCTTAGCGGGGCAGGGATGGAACTATGGCTACACCTTC